This passage covers 30 T cell receptor beta chains from one sample sequenced in a study of blood T cell repertoires in COVID-19. Method: immunoSEQ multiplex PCR; TCRdb's copy keeps in-frame clones and lacks some. The table has approximately 330,000 clones, roughly 90% seen once; the top ten hold 4%. Sequenced: peripheral blood. Receptors were obtained from a woman aged 50 to 60 with active or convalescent COVID-19.

This clone showed up just a few times. The chain has TRBV19 and TRBJ2-2; the D gene is possibly TRBD1 (6 bases). The CDR3 runs 15 residues. Per germline, CDR1 LNHDA and CDR2 SQIVND (reference sequence). Trimming removed 6 bases from V and 0 bases from J, with 11 bases in between. In DNA, the CDR3 is TGTGCCAGTAGGCCAGGGGTTACGAACACCGGGGAGCTGTTTTTT. Translated: CASRPGVTNTGELFF.

The chain combines TRBV11-1 with TRBJ1-1; TRBD1 agrees at 9 bases. With 5 bases clipped from V and 5 bases from J, the junction kept 9 bases outside the gene matches. Germline V gives CDR1 SGHAT, CDR2 FQDESV (reference sequence). This CDR3 contains 15 residues. The CDR3 nucleotides are TGTGCCAGCAGCGTCAGACAGGGGGGAAGGACTGAAGCTTTCTTT. Translated, it gives CASSVRQGGRTEAFF.

V gene TRBV24-1 combines with J gene TRBJ2-7; D perhaps matches TRBD1 (5 bases). The CDR3 is 13 amino acids. Per the germline V gene, CDR1 is KGHDR and CDR2 is SFDVKD. Trimming cost V 4 bases and J 2 bases, with 8 bases left between them. CDR3 bases: TGTGCCACCAGTGAACCAGGGACCTACGAGCAGTACTTC. This sequence encodes CATSEPGTYEQYF.

The rearrangement links TRBV5-1 to TRBJ2-3; perhaps TRBD2 as D (6 bases). From germline, CDR1 is SGHRS and CDR2 YFSETQ. There are 16 residues in the CDR3. Trimming took 4 bases from V and 3 from J, leaving 18 bases between them. CDR3 protein: CASSPLFGSGTDTQYF. CDR3 nucleotides: TGCGCCAGCAGCCCCTTGTTCGGGAGTGGAACAGATACGCAGTATTTT.

This clone has just a few counts. This chain connects TRBV19 to TRBJ2-1; the D gene is possibly TRBD1 (6 bases). Between the trimmed V and J ends, which lost 5 bases and 3 bases, there was a span of 26 bases. The CDR3 has 19 amino acids. Germline V lookup: CDR1 LNHDA, CDR2 SQIVND (reference sequence). The CDR3 sequence: CASSPPLGGAEIYYNEQFF. CDR3 sequence (DNA): TGTGCCAGTAGTCCGCCGCTTGGGGGCGCGGAGATTTACTACAATGAGCAGTTCTTC.

This clone was picked up a small number of times. The chain joins TRBV7-3 to TRBJ2-3, with 9 positions matching TRBD2. Trimming at V came to 6 bases and at J to 0 bases, leaving 7 bases not matched to a gene. There are 16 residues in the CDR3. Germline values: CDR1 SGHTA, CDR2 FQGTGA. The CDR3 loop is CASSSGLAGSTDTQYF. The CDR3 bases are TGTGCCAGCAGTAGCGGGCTAGCGGGGAGCACAGATACGCAGTATTTT.

This rearrangement joins TRBV9 to TRBJ2-6; TRBD1 aligns across 8 bases. The CDR3 totals 15 residues. CDR1 is SGDLS and CDR2 is YYNGEE in the germline V gene. Trimming removed 2 bases from V and 3 bases from J; junction bases left unmatched: 1. In DNA, the CDR3 is TGTGCCAGCAGCGTGACAGGGGATGGGGCCAACGTCCTGACTTTC. This encodes CASSVTGDGANVLTF.

The CDR3 coding sequence is TGTGCCAGCAGTTACCTAACGGGGGGCTCGAACTACGAGCAGTACTTC. This sequence encodes CASSYLTGGSNYEQYF. The chain combines TRBV6-2 or TRBV6-3 with TRBJ2-7; possibly TRBD2 for D (7 bases). The CDR3 contains 16 residues. Germline V gene sequence: CDR1 MNHEY, CDR2 SVGEGT. Trimming stripped 2 bases from V and 3 bases from J, with 17 bases between.

The chain employs TRBV5-1 and TRBJ2-1; the match to TRBD2 covers 9 bases. Germline V gives CDR1 SGHRS, CDR2 YFSETQ. CDR3 size: 15 residues. Losses at the gene ends were 1 base for V and 7 bases for J; bases not matched to a gene: 6. The CDR3 protein is CASSLSASGINEQFF. The CDR3 DNA reads as TGCGCCAGCAGCTTGTCGGCTAGCGGGATAAATGAGCAGTTCTTC.

This chain connects TRBV10-3 to TRBJ1-1; 9 nucleotides agree with TRBD1. This CDR3 comprises 14 residues. The ends lost 10 bases at V and 1 base at J; junction bases unmatched: 7. Germline-derived CDR1 and CDR2 are ENHRY and SYGVKD. CDR3: CATRDRVANTEAFF. In DNA form, the CDR3 reads TGTGCCACACGGGACAGGGTAGCGAACACTGAAGCTTTCTTT.

This sequence joins TRBV9 and TRBJ2-7, with a possible D match to TRBD2 (5 bases). The CDR3 consists of 14 residues. CDR1 is SGDLS, CDR2 YYNGEE, per germline. The ends were cut back, 2 bases at V and 6 bases at J, with 15 bases in the middle. CDR3 DNA: TGTGCCAGCAGCGTGGAGGCTAGCTTGGGCGAGCAGTACTTC. Its protein is CASSVEASLGEQYF.

DNA of the CDR3: TGTGCCAGCAGTCTAAGCGACAGGGGGCCCTATGGCTACACCTTC. This codes for CASSLSDRGPYGYTF. J is TRBJ1-2 and V is TRBV6-5; 10 bases align to TRBD1. Losses at the gene ends were 5 bases for V and 4 bases for J; bases not matched to a gene: 7. The length of the CDR3 is 15 residues. The V gene's germline CDR1 is MNHEY and CDR2 SVGAGI.

V and J are TRBV30 and TRBJ1-4; D call uncertain. The germline CDR1 and CDR2 sequences are GTSNPN and SVGIG (reference sequence). V shed 2 bases and J shed 4 bases, with 11 bases lying between them. The CDR3 length is 14 residues. CDR3 DNA sequence: TGTGCCTGGAGTAGCTTGGGCCTTAATGAAAAACTGTTTTTT. Protein product: CAWSSLGLNEKLFF.

The rearrangement links TRBV6-5 to TRBJ1-4; D possibly corresponds to TRBD1 (5 bases). V was clipped by 4 bases and J by 4 bases, with 10 bases between them. CDR3 length equals 14 residues. CDR1 MNHEY and CDR2 SVGAGI come from the germline V gene. The CDR3 region has the DNA TGTGCCAGCAGTTCCCCAGGGATTAATGAAAAACTGTTTTTT. The encoded protein is CASSSPGINEKLFF.

The rearrangement uses TRBV9 and TRBJ1-1; 10 bases match TRBD1. Trimming took 4 bases from V and 10 from J; bases not matched to a gene: 13. CDR3 length equals 15 residues. The V gene's germline CDR1 is SGDLS and CDR2 YYNGEE. The CDR3 reads CASSSMSTGGFGAFF. In nucleotides, the CDR3 is TGTGCCAGCAGCTCCATGTCGACAGGGGGCTTTGGAGCTTTCTTT.

The chain carries TRBV30 and TRBJ1-5, with D unresolved. CDR1 and CDR2 (germline): GTSNPN, SVGIG (reference sequence). Deletions cut 0 bases from V and 5 bases from J, with 8 bases between. This CDR3 has 13 residues. Here the CDR3 reads CAWSVRVDQPQHF. The CDR3 DNA follows: TGTGCCTGGAGTGTACGGGTAGATCAGCCCCAGCATTTT.

The chain recombines TRBV5-1 with TRBJ2-2, with 9 bases lining up with TRBD1. V lost 2 bases, J lost 5 bases, and 10 bases stayed unmatched. Per germline, CDR1 SGHRS and CDR2 YFSETQ. The CDR3 consists of 17 residues. The CDR3 region has the DNA TGCGCCAGCAGCTTTGGGCACAGGGGGCGCGGGACCGGGGAGCTGTTTTTT. This encodes CASSFGHRGRGTGELFF. Full variable domain (remainder filled in from reference TRBV5-1 and TRBJ2-2): KAGVTQTPRYLIKTRGQQVTLSCSPISGHRSVSWYQQTPGQGLQFLFEYFSETQRNKGNFPGRFSGRQFSNSRSEMNVSTLELGDSALYLCASSFGHRGRGTGELFFGEGSRLTVL.

This rearrangement joins TRBV3-1 (or the pseudogene TRBV3-2) to TRBJ2-7; maybe TRBD2 (6 bases). Germline values: CDR1 LGHDT, CDR2 YNNKEL (reference sequence). Trimming removed 3 bases at V and 3 bases at J, with 12 bases between. This CDR3 contains 14 residues. CDR3: CASSQGGKRYEQYF. The CDR3 DNA reads as TGTGCCAGCAGCCAGGGGGGTAAGCGCTACGAGCAGTACTTC.

The rearrangement uses TRBV7-8 and TRBJ2-7; the D gene is possibly TRBD1 (6 bases). This CDR3 region has 17 residues. Trimming stripped 1 base from V and 0 bases from J, with 16 bases between. Per germline, CDR1 SGHVS and CDR2 FQNEAQ. CDR3 bases: TGTGCCAGCAGCTTAGGGGCGACAGGACTGTCCTCCTACGAGCAGTACTTC. Protein sequence: CASSLGATGLSSYEQYF.

The J gene is TRBJ1-1, the V gene TRBV6-1; D possibly corresponds to TRBD1 (6 bases). This CDR3 spans 16 amino acids. The germline V and J ends were trimmed by 2 bases and 4 bases, with 17 bases remaining between them. The germline V gene encodes CDR1 MNHNS and CDR2 SASEGT. The CDR3 nucleotides are TGTGCCAGCAGTGAAACCAGGGGAGGGTTGAGCACTGAAGCTTTCTTT. It translates to CASSETRGGLSTEAFF.

The chain links TRBV5-6 to TRBJ2-7, with D possibly TRBD1 on 5 matching bases. CDR1 is SGHDT and CDR2 is YYEEEE in the germline V gene. V dropped 2 bases and J dropped 0 bases, with 9 bases sitting between them. CDR3 length equals 14 residues. CDR3 coding DNA: TGTGCCAGCAGCTTCTTACAGGACTCCTACGAGCAGTACTTC. This gives the protein CASSFLQDSYEQYF. Full variable domain (rest looked up from reference TRBV5-6 and TRBJ2-7): DAGVTQSPTHLIKTRGQQVTLRCSPKSGHDTVSWYQQALGQGPQFIFQYYEEEERQRGNFPDRFSGHQFPNYSSELNVNALLLGDSALYLCASSFLQDSYEQYFGPGTRLTVT.

The chain couples TRBV11-3 to TRBJ2-5; D may be TRBD2 (7 bases). Trimming shortened V by 4 bases and J by 2 bases, and 14 bases separated the two germline ends. Germline values: CDR1 SGHNT, CDR2 YENEEA. The CDR3 runs 15 residues. DNA of the CDR3: TGTGCCAGCAGCTCGGGGGGCGATCCGCAAGAGACCCAGTACTTC. It yields the protein CASSSGGDPQETQYF. Full variable domain (missing parts from reference TRBV11-3 and TRBJ2-5): EAGVVQSPRYKIIEKKQPVAFWCNPISGHNTLYWYLQNLGQGPELLIRYENEEAVDDSQLPKDRFSAERLKGVDSTLKIQPAELGDSAVYLCASSSGGDPQETQYFGPGTRLLVL.

The CDR3 bases are TGTGCCTGGAGGGCAAAATTTTTGGAGTCGACTTGGGGCGTTGGCTACACCTTC. Residues: CAWRAKFLESTWGVGYTF. J is TRBJ1-2 and V is TRBV30; tentative D call: TRBD1 (5 bases). V was shortened by 3 bases and J by 7 bases, with 30 bases between the two germline ends. The V gene's germline CDR1 is GTSNPN and CDR2 SVGIG (reference sequence). This CDR3 has 18 amino acids.

The rearrangement links TRBV11-3 to TRBJ2-3; TRBD2 matches 10 bases. V gave up 1 base and J gave up 0 bases; unmatched junction bases: 1. CDR3 size: 16 residues. Germline loops: CDR1 SGHNT, CDR2 YENEEA. CDR3 DNA: TGTGCCAGCAGCTTAGGGACTAGCGGTAGCACAGATACGCAGTATTTT. Translating it yields CASSLGTSGSTDTQYF.

This rearrangement joins TRBV3-1 (or the pseudogene TRBV3-2) to TRBJ2-7; 12 nucleotides line up with TRBD1. In germline, CDR1 is LGHDT, CDR2 YNNKEL (reference sequence). The CDR3 sequence is 16 residues long. V trimming: 5 bases; J trimming: 5 bases; junction bases outside the gene matches: 10. The CDR3 DNA reads as TGTGCCAGCAGCGCCCGGGACAGGGGGCCCTATGACGAGCAGTACTTC. Protein product: CASSARDRGPYDEQYF.

The V and J genes are TRBV11-2 and TRBJ2-7; D is unclear. Between the trimmed V and J ends, which lost 1 base and 5 bases, there was a span of 6 bases. The V gene's germline CDR1 is SGHAT and CDR2 FQNNGV. There are 12 residues in the CDR3. The DNA of the CDR3 is TGTGCCAGCAGCTTAGTATTTCACGAGCAGTACTTC. It yields the protein CASSLVFHEQYF.

The chain couples TRBV7-3 to TRBJ1-1; 8 bases line up with TRBD1. Unmatched junction bases numbered 15, after V lost 5 bases and J lost 13 bases. The CDR3 runs 14 residues. From germline, CDR1 is SGHTA and CDR2 FQGTGA. The CDR3 spells CASSTSTGADGVFF. The CDR3 DNA sequence: TGTGCCAGCAGCACATCGACAGGGGCGGATGGTGTTTTCTTT.

This rearrangement joins TRBV7-2 to TRBJ1-3; a possible D gene is TRBD1 (6 bases). Germline CDR1 reads SGHTA; CDR2 reads FQGNSA. The CDR3 length is 13 residues. V was clipped by 4 bases and J by 3 bases, with 7 bases between them. For the CDR3, the DNA is TGTGCCAGCAGCTCGGACAGTGGAAACACCATATATTTT. Amino acid sequence: CASSSDSGNTIYF.

This chain joins TRBV25-1 and TRBJ2-7; no firm D call. This CDR3 spans 13 amino acids. Germline V lookup: CDR1 MGHDK, CDR2 SYGVNS. V shed 5 bases and J shed 0 bases, with 8 bases lying between them. Written as DNA, the CDR3 is TGTGCCAGCAGTTCTGCTAACTCCTACGAGCAGTACTTC. It yields the protein CASSSANSYEQYF.

V is TRBV27 and J is TRBJ2-7, with 7 nucleotides matching TRBD2. The V gene's germline CDR1 is MNHEY and CDR2 SMNVEV (reference sequence). V was clipped by 1 base and J by 2 bases; unmatched bases: 2. This CDR3 spans 14 amino acids. This CDR3 reads CASSLLLAPYEQYF. CDR3 DNA sequence: TGTGCCAGCAGTTTATTACTAGCGCCCTACGAGCAGTACTTC.